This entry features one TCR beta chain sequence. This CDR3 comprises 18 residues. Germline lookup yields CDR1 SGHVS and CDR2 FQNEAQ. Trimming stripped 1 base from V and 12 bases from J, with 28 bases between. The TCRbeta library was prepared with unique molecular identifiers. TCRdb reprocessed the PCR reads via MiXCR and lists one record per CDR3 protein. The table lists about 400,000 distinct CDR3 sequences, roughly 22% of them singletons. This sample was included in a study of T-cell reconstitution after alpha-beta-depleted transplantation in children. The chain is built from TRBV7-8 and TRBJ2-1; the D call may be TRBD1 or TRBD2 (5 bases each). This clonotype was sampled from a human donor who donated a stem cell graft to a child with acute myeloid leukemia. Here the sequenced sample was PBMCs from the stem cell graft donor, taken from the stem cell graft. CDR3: CASSLESSKRDRLGRQFF. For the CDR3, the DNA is TGTGCCAGCAGCTTAGAGTCGAGTAAGAGGGACCGCCTGGGTAGGCAGTTCTTC.